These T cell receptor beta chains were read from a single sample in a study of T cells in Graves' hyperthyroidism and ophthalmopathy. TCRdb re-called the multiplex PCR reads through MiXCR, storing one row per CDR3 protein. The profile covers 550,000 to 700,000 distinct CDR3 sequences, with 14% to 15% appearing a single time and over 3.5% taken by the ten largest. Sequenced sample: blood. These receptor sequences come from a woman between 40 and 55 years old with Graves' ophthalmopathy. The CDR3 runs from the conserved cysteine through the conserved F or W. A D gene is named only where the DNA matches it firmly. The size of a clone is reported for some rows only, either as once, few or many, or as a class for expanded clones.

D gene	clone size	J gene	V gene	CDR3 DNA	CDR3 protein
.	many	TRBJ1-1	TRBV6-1	TGTGCCAGCAGTGTCAGTACACTAGCTTTCTTT	CASSVSTLAFF
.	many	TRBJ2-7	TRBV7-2	TGTGCCAGCAGCTTAATAGCACGCTACGAGCAGTACTTC	CASSLIARYEQYF
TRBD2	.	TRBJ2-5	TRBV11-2	TGTGCCAGCAGCTTTTTGCGTAGCGGGCCACAGGAGACCCAGTACTTC	CASSFLRSGPQETQYF
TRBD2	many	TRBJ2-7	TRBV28	TGTGCCAGCAGTACCATTATCCTAGCGGCTAGCTCCTACGAGCAGTACTTC	CASSTIILAASSYEQYF
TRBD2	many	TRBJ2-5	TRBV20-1	TGCAGTGCTAGAGATCCTAGCGGCCAAGAGACCCAGTACTTC	CSARDPSGQETQYF
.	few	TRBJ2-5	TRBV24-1	TGTGCCACCAGTGATTTGGGCCGGCCAGGGGGGCTAGAGACCCAGTACTTC	CATSDLGRPGGLETQYF
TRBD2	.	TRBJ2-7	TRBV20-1	TGCAGTGCTAGGAGCGCTAGCGGGAGTTTGGTGGGAGAGCAGTACTTC	CSARSASGSLVGEQYF
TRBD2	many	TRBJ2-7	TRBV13	TGTGCCAGCAGCTTAGGCGGCTGGACTAGCGGGAGCCCCGAGTACGAGCAGTACTTC	CASSLGGWTSGSPEYEQYF
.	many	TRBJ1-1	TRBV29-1	TGCAGCGTTGAAGATCCCGCAGTAATGAACACTGAAGCTTTCTTT	CSVEDPAVMNTEAFF
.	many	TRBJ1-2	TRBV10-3	TGTGCCATCAGTGGAGACCAGGGTCAGGGTAGAGGCTACACCTTC	CAISGDQGQGRGYTF
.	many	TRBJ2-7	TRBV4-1	TGCGCCAGCAGCCAAGAGGGACTTGGGAAGCAGTACTTC	CASSQEGLGKQYF
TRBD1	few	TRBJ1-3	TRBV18	TGTGCCAGCTCACCCGGGACAGGAGATTCTGGAAACACCATATATTTT	CASSPGTGDSGNTIYF
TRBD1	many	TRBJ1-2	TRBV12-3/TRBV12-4	TGTGCCAGCAGTACGGGACAGGGGATCACCTTC	CASSTGQGITF
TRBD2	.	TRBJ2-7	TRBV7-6	TGTGCCAGCAGCTCGCCTAGCGGGATGAAGGAGTACGAGCAGTACTTC	CASSSPSGMKEYEQYF
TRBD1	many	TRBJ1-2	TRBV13	TGTGCCAGCAGCTGCGAGAGGACAGGGACAGTGGATGATGGCTACGCCTTC	CASSCERTGTVDDGYAF
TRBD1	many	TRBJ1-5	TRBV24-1	TGTGCCACCAGTGATAAACAGGGGATTTGGGATCAGCCCCAGCATTTT	CATSDKQGIWDQPQHF
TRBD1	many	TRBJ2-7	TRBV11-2	TGTGCCAGCAGCTTAGAGGGGACAGGTTCCTACGAGCAGTACTTC	CASSLEGTGSYEQYF
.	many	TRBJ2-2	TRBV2	TGTGCCAGCAGGGCAGAGAGCACCGGGGAGCTGTTTTTT	CASRAESTGELFF
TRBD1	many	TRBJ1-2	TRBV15	TGTGCCACCAGCAGAGGTGGACAGGGAGGTAACTATGGCTACACCTTC	CATSRGGQGGNYGYTF
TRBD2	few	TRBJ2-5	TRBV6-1	TGTGCCAGCAGTCAAGGACTAGTGTCGACTCAAGAGACCCAGTACTTC	CASSQGLVSTQETQYF
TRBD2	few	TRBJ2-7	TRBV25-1	TGTGCCAGCAGTGAATCGTCTAGCGGAGCACAATACGAGCAGTACTTC	CASSESSSGAQYEQYF
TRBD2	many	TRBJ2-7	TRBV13	TGTGCCAGCAGCCTCTTAGCGGGAGGGCGCCACGAGCAGTACTTC	CASSLLAGGRHEQYF
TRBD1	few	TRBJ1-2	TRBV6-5	TGTGCCAGCAGTTACCCGCAAACAGGGGGCGACGGCTACACCTTC	CASSYPQTGGDGYTF
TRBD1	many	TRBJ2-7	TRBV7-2	TGTGCCAGCAGCGGCGCCGGACAGGGGTACGAGCAGTACTTC	CASSGAGQGYEQYF
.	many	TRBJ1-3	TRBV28	TGTGCCAGCACCTCCGGGCTCTTCTCTGGAAACACCATATATTTT	CASTSGLFSGNTIYF
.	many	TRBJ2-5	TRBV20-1	TGCAGTGCCCCCCAGGGTTCGGCTCAAGAGACCCAGTACTTC	CSAPQGSAQETQYF
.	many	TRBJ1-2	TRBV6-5	TGTGCCAGCAGACCGGGACATGGGGCTAACTATGGCTACACCTTC	CASRPGHGANYGYTF
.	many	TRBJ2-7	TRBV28	TGTGCCAGCAGTTCGATAGATAACCCCTACGAGCAGTACTTC	CASSSIDNPYEQYF
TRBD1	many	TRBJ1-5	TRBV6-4	TGTGCCAGCAGACACGAGTCCGGGACAGATAGCAATCAGCCCCAGCATTTT	CASRHESGTDSNQPQHF
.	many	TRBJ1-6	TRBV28	TGTGCCAGCAGTTTATCGCGCTCACCCCTCCACTTT	CASSLSRSPLHF
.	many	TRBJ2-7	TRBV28	TGTGCCAGCCGCCCTACTCGAAGGGAGCAGTACTTC	CASRPTRREQYF
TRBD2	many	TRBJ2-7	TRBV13	TGTGCCAGCAGCTCTTCCCTAGCGGGACGGGGTTCCGAGCAGTACTTC	CASSSSLAGRGSEQYF
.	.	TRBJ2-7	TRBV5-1	TGCGCCAGCAGCTTGGAGTATCCCTACGAGCAGTACTTC	CASSLEYPYEQYF
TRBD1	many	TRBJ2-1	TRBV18	TGTGCCAGCAGCCTTGGGACAGCGAGTTACAATGAGCAGTTCTTC	CASSLGTASYNEQFF
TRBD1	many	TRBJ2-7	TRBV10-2	TGCGCCAGCGAGGACAGGTCCTACGAGCAGTACTTC	CASEDRSYEQYF
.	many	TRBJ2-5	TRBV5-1	TGCGCCAGCAGCTTGGAGAAATTGGGGGAGACCCAGTACTTC	CASSLEKLGETQYF
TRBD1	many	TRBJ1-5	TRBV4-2	TGTGCCAGCAGCCAAGACGGGGGACAGGGAGGTCAGCCCCAGCATTTT	CASSQDGGQGGQPQHF
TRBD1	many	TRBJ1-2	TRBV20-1	TGCAGGGCGACAGGGACGGATGGCTACACCTTC	CRATGTDGYTF
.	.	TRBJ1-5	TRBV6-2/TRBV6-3	TGTGCCAGCACCCACGGGGACTATAGCAATCAGCCCCAGCATTTT	CASTHGDYSNQPQHF
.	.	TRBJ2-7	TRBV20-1	TGCAGTGCTAGTTCAGGCAGACTCTACGAGCAGTACTTC	CSASSGRLYEQYF
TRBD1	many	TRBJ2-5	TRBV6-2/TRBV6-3	TGTGCCAGCGGCCAAGCGGGACAGGGAAGGGAGACCCAGTACTTC	CASGQAGQGRETQYF
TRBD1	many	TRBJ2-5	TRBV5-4	TGTGCCAGCAGCTCCGCTACCAGGGGGCTAGAGACCCAGTACTTC	CASSSATRGLETQYF
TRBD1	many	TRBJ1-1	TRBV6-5	TGTGCCAGCAGTTTCGGACAGGGGGGGTGGAACACTGAAGCTTTCTTT	CASSFGQGGWNTEAFF
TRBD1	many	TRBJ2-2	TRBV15	TGTGCCACCAGCACGAGGACAGGGATGAACACCGGGGAGCTGTTTTTT	CATSTRTGMNTGELFF
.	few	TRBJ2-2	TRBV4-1	TGCGCCAGCAGCCAAGATCGGCGGAATGCGAACACCGGGGAGCTGTTTTTT	CASSQDRRNANTGELFF
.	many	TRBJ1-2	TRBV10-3	TGTGCCATCAGAGCTACAGGGAATCCCAGCTATGGCTACACCTTC	CAIRATGNPSYGYTF